This T cell receptor beta chain was sequenced during a study of T-cell memory formation after mild COVID-19 listed by TCRdb under 2021. Some background on the complete study: TCR sequence clusters from the two donors were largely donor specific. T-cell clones expanding and contracting after mild COVID-19 in a couple of donors were tracked by longitudinal TCRalpha and TCRbeta repertoire sequencing. The cohort comprised two young, previously healthy adult volunteers, one female and one male. Overall study outcomes, separate from this receptor: Some responding clones were found in pre-infection memory, which suggests that pre-existing cross-reactive memory T cells took part in the SARS-CoV-2 response. The second-wave clones that peaked on day 37 were not confirmed to be SARS-CoV-2 specific. Contracting CD4+ clones turned up mainly in the CM and EM memory subsets, whereas EMRA was where CD8+ clones were enriched. From day 15 to 85, contracting clones showed balanced CD4/CD8 phenotypes, whereas a second wave of clones that expanded from day 15 to 37 leaned towards CD4+. The study covered only a couple of mild cases, and larger cohorts including severe cases with pre-infection samples were considered necessary.

Instrument used: Illumina NovaSeq 6000. cDNA libraries for TCRalpha and TCRbeta were prepared by 5'RACE using constant-segment primers, with sample barcodes and unique molecular identifiers added. RNA was extracted from every sample with Trizol reagent. Libraries were amplified in two PCR steps, with a second sample barcode and Illumina TruSeq adapters added in the second step. Sequencing of libraries was performed on an Illumina NovaSeq with 2 x 150 bp paired-end reads. Concerning the study's data processing: Reads were demultiplexed and collapsed into UMI-guided consensus sequences with migec v1.2.7. Using mixcr v2.1.11, UMI consensuses were aligned to TRA and TRB V and J templates and then assembled into clonotypes. A clonotype was counted as expanded or contracted only if both edgeR and NoisET called the change significant, with noise models trained on biological replicates. For edgeR calls, a false discovery rate-adjusted p below 0.01 and a log2 fold-change threshold of 1 were applied. PCA with hierarchical clustering of max-normalized trajectories of the 1000 most abundant clonotypes was used as exploratory dynamics analysis. Separately sequenced CD4+ and CD8+ repertoires were used to assign the CD4 or CD8 phenotype of responding clones. TCRdb's own reprocessing of the public reads used fastp at Q25 and MiXCR and kept productive beta chains. Each record represents a unique CDR3 protein, reported with the most common genes and DNA among its rows. The authors' filters were not applied to this entry. This sample lists more than 120,000 distinct CDR3 sequences; roughly a fifth were detected once. Approximately 2.3% of the sample is in the top ten clones.

Comments on this clonotype: Its antigen is currently not known. Base quality data are lacking; no much larger clone is found one base away.

PBMCs were isolated by Ficoll-Paque density gradient centrifugation. From the cysteine up to the phenylalanine, the CDR3 has a length of 14 residues. Of the read, only the CDR3 DNA is kept; its 42 bases are in frame from base 1. V loses 0 bases of germline sequence and J loses 2 bases, and the interval between the two ends is 9 bases. The CDR1 and CDR2 encoded by the germline V gene are SGHDT and YYEEEE. This receptor was taken from an adult woman who had mild COVID-19 (a few samples of this study predate the infection). The sample titles of this study are shuffled in the database, so cell type and time point are left out; the donor was told from shared clones. Sequencing used PBMCs or a T cell subset sorted from them (not recorded which). The rearranged segments are TRBV5-6 and TRBJ2-7; confidence is insufficient to name the D gene. The CDR3 reads CASSLGVLTYEQYF. The DNA is TGTGCCAGCAGCTTGGGGGTCTTAACCTACGAGCAGTACTTC.